These 20 T cell receptor beta chains share one sample of origin, sequenced in a study of blood T cells in healthy people across ages. Together with a sample-barcoded 5' primer, a J-beta primer mix was included in a second PCR lasting about 7 to 12 cycles. In TCRdb, the 5' RACE reads were re-called with MiXCR into one record per CDR3 protein. Of over 500,000 distinct CDR3 sequences in the sample, about 25% were seen once. The same data also contributed to another study, on T cells of mothers and their children.

Sequenced input: blood. Every receptor here comes from a boy aged 2 to 10 in good health.

The rearrangement links TRBV7-2 to TRBJ1-4; 7 nucleotides match TRBD1. After removal of 5 bases from V and 0 bases from J, the junction contained 9 bases not matched to a gene. The CDR3 is made up of 17 amino acids. Per germline, CDR1 SGHTA and CDR2 FQGNSA. In DNA form, the CDR3 reads TGTGCCAGCAGCATTCGACAGGGCGCTGCAACTAATGAAAAACTGTTTTTT. Its protein is CASSIRQGAATNEKLFF.

The chain uses TRBV5-1 and TRBJ1-5; D possibly corresponds to TRBD1 (5 bases). Trimming removed 4 bases at V and 2 bases at J, with 10 bases between. Germline V gene lookup returns CDR1 SGHRS and CDR2 YFSETQ. The CDR3 is made up of 14 amino acids. The chain's CDR3 is CASSRGDGNQPQHF. CDR3 coding DNA: TGCGCCAGCAGCCGGGGGGACGGCAATCAGCCCCAGCATTTT.

This clonotype was observed a handful of times. The rearrangement links TRBV29-1 to TRBJ2-2; 7 bases are a match to TRBD1. Germline CDR1 SQVTM, CDR2 ANQGSEA. V gave up 6 bases and J gave up 6 bases; unmatched junction bases: 4. The CDR3 length is 12 residues. The DNA for the CDR3 is TGCAGCGTCGCAGGGGGAGCCGGGGAGCTGTTTTTT. Protein: CSVAGGAGELFF.

This clonotype was seen only a few times. The chain recombines TRBV6-5 with TRBJ2-1; D remains unclear. The V gene's germline CDR1 is MNHEY and CDR2 SVGAGI. The CDR3 spans 13 residues. V lost 0 bases, J lost 6 bases, and 6 bases lay in between. The CDR3 spells CASSYSWANEQFF. In nucleotides, the CDR3 is TGTGCCAGCAGTTACTCCTGGGCCAATGAGCAGTTCTTC.

The chain links TRBV27 to TRBJ2-7; D is perhaps TRBD1 or TRBD2 (5 bases each). Gene TRBJ2-1 matches the end of the DNA better, so the J call may be wrong. Germline V gene lookup returns CDR1 MNHEY and CDR2 SMNVEV (reference sequence). The CDR3 sequence is 16 residues long. DNA for the CDR3: TGTGCCAGCAGGAGCCCGGGACGCAAACCCTACAATGAGCAGTTCTTC. Translated, it gives CASRSPGRKPYNEQFF.

Only a few counts were recorded for this clonotype. The chain recombines TRBV5-6 with TRBJ2-6; no firm D call. V was trimmed by 1 base and J by 7 bases, leaving 9 bases between them. This CDR3 has 14 amino acids. Germline assignment: CDR1 SGHDT and CDR2 YYEEEE. Here the CDR3 DNA reads TGTGCCAGCAGCTTGTATATGGTTGCCAACGTCCTGACTTTC. As protein: CASSLYMVANVLTF.

Points on this clonotype: The junction does not match germline at one end; this may be a read error. This chain uses TRBV7-2 with TRBJ2-5; D uncertain. CDR1 and CDR2 (germline): SGHTA, FQGNSA. The CDR3 covers 13 residues. This CDR3 is CGSSFPNQETQYF. The CDR3 DNA sequence: TGTGGCAGCAGCTTCCCTAACCAAGAGACCCAGTACTTC. Full variable domain (remainder filled in from reference TRBV7-2 and TRBJ2-5): GAGVSQSPSNKVTEKGKDVELRCDPISGHTALYWYRQSLGQGLEFLIYFQGNSAPDKSGLPSDRFSAERTGGSVSTLTIQRTQQEDSAVYLCGSSFPNQETQYFGPGTRLLVL.

This clonotype was recorded at least ten times. The chain combines TRBV20-1 with TRBJ2-5, with 7 bases fitting TRBD2. The J call could be wrong; TRBJ2-1 is a better fit for the DNA end. CDR1 DFQATT and CDR2 SNEGSKA come from the germline V gene (reference sequence). This CDR3 region has 14 residues. CDR3 sequence reads: CSAPRASGYNEQFF. The CDR3 region has the DNA TGCAGTGCTCCCCGGGCTAGCGGCTACAATGAGCAGTTCTTC.

This clonotype was recorded many times. CDR3 amino acids: CASSQDEGDIPFWAGANVLTF. CDR3 bases: TGTGCCAGCAGCCAAGACGAGGGTGACATTCCCTTTTGGGCTGGGGCCAACGTCCTGACTTTC. The chain is built from TRBV14 and TRBJ2-6, with D maybe TRBD2 (5 bases). The CDR3 loop spans 21 amino acids. The V and J ends lost 0 bases and 2 bases respectively, with 23 bases between them. Germline values: CDR1 SGHDN, CDR2 FVKESK.

The V and J genes are TRBV20-1 and TRBJ2-7; TRBD1 aligns across 9 bases. V dropped 5 bases and J dropped 2; count of bases not matched to a gene: 10. Germline CDR1 DFQATT, CDR2 SNEGSKA (reference sequence). This CDR3 comprises 15 residues. The CDR3 protein is CSARDRVAGTYEQYF. The CDR3 coding sequence is TGCAGTGCTCGGGACAGGGTGGCTGGGACCTACGAGCAGTACTTC.

This clonotype was observed a few times. The V and J genes are TRBV29-1 and TRBJ2-5, with D possibly being TRBD2 (5 bases). V was clipped by 4 bases and J by 5 bases, with 20 bases between them. The CDR3 runs 15 residues. Germline CDR1 reads SQVTM; CDR2 reads ANQGSEA. The CDR3 loop reads CSVGSGTGWTETQYF. The CDR3 region has the DNA TGCAGCGTTGGTTCAGGTACGGGGTGGACGGAGACCCAGTACTTC.

The genes are TRBV2 and TRBJ2-2, with D possibly TRBD2 on 6 matching bases. The length of the CDR3 is 15 residues. Germline values: CDR1 SNHLY, CDR2 FYNNEI. Trimming removed 3 bases from V and 8 bases from J, with 16 bases in between. CDR3 sequence (DNA): TGTGCCAGCAGTGATGGAGGGATTGGTATAGGGGAGCTGTTTTTT. The encoded protein is CASSDGGIGIGELFF.

As regards this clonotype: At one of its ends the junction is not consistent with the germline gene, which may arise from a read error. The chain is built from TRBV5-5 and TRBJ2-5; 8 bases align to TRBD1. The CDR3 extends over 14 amino acids. Germline CDR1 and CDR2: SGHKS and YYEKEE (reference sequence). The DNA of the CDR3 is TGTGCCAGCAGCCGATACAGGGGGTTGGAGACCCAGTACTTT. This encodes CASSRYRGLETQYF.

This clonotype was found a few times. CDR3 sequence: CASSYTSGAGGVETQYF. The DNA of the CDR3 is TGTGCCAGCAGTTACACCTCTGGGGCGGGGGGTGTAGAGACCCAGTACTTC. The rearrangement joins TRBV6-5 to TRBJ2-5; 8 nucleotides align to TRBD2. The CDR3 has 17 residues. Unmatched junction bases numbered 12, after V lost 2 bases and J lost 4 bases. Germline CDR1 is MNHEY and CDR2 is SVGAGI.

V and J are TRBV10-3 and TRBJ2-5; unclear D gene. The V and J ends lost 2 bases and 5 bases respectively, with 9 bases between them. The CDR3 length is 13 residues. Germline CDR1 reads ENHRY; CDR2 reads SYGVKD. CDR3 in amino acids: CAISENSRETQYF. CDR3 nucleotide sequence: TGTGCCATCAGTGAGAACAGTAGGGAGACCCAGTACTTC.

This clonotype was found a few times. The chain couples TRBV12-3 or TRBV12-4 to TRBJ1-3; D is perhaps TRBD1 (6 bases). The CDR3 runs to 15 residues. The V gene lost 5 bases and the J gene lost 4 bases, with 15 bases spanning the gap. The CDR3 loop is CASSPQGINGNTIYF. In nucleotides, the CDR3 is TGTGCCAGCAGTCCTCAGGGGATTAACGGAAACACCATATATTTT.

Of note for this clonotype: This CDR3 is missing its conserved last phenylalanine or tryptophan, likely due to a read error. The CDR3 region has the DNA TGTGCCAGCAGCTTAGGACCAGCGGGGGGATTCTACGAGCAGTACTAC. Amino acids: CASSLGPAGGFYEQYY. The chain has TRBV7-2 and TRBJ2-7; 9 positions match TRBD2. This CDR3 is 16 amino acids long. CDR1 SGHTA and CDR2 FQGNSA come from the germline V gene. The V and J ends lost 1 base and 3 bases, in that order; junction bases with no gene match: 7.

CDR3 DNA: TGCGCCAGCAGCCGGCACCTAGCGGGGGCCAACACCGGGGAGCTGTTTTTT. Encoded protein: CASSRHLAGANTGELFF. The J gene is TRBJ2-2, the V gene TRBV4-1; 10 bases are a match to TRBD2. In germline, CDR1 is MGHRA, CDR2 YSYEKL. V lost 4 bases, J lost 2 bases, and 7 bases stayed unmatched. The CDR3 runs 17 residues.

The sample holds a few counts of this clonotype. The chain couples TRBV7-3 to TRBJ1-1; a possible D gene is TRBD1 (5 bases). V lost 5 bases and J lost 1, with 14 bases in between. This CDR3 contains 15 residues. CDR1 and CDR2 from the germline V gene are SGHTA and FQGTGA. The CDR3 sequence: CASSPNGGTNTEAFF. DNA for the CDR3: TGTGCCAGCAGCCCGAACGGGGGGACGAACACTGAAGCTTTCTTT.

This clonotype was counted a few times. The chain couples TRBV29-1 to TRBJ2-5; the D is unclear. Between the trimmed V and J ends, which lost 7 bases and 4 bases, there was a span of 13 bases. The CDR3 is made up of 12 amino acids. Germline CDR1 is SQVTM and CDR2 is ANQGSEA. CDR3 residues: CSADKGPETQYF. For the CDR3, the DNA is TGCAGCGCCGACAAGGGCCCAGAGACCCAGTACTTC.